This T cell receptor (beta chain) was captured by sequencing in a study of radiotherapy plus CTLA-4 blockade in lung cancer. On the study more broadly: Across the patients, objective responses occurred in more than 15%, and disease control in roughly 31%. Study-wide results and limits: The best prediction of response reportedly came from early blood T cell clone dynamics, with interferon-beta. Among blood TCR repertoires after radiotherapy plus ipilimumab, tumor-derived clones expanded.

The repertoire was sequenced with immunoSEQ multiplex PCR; TCRdb's copy has only in-frame clones and lacks some. There are around 90,000 clones in the sample; 80% to 90% occur only once, and 0.84% lies in the top ten. The CDR3 covers 15 residues. The J segment lost 8 bases and the V segment lost 2 bases, leaving 7 bases of the junction unmatched. Germline loops: CDR1 SEHNR, CDR2 FQNEAQ (reference sequence). This clone was detected a few times. Its specificity is unknown. The rearrangement joins TRBV7-9 to TRBJ2-1; 9 bases line up with TRBD2. This receptor was identified in a human donor with non-small cell lung cancer who had stable disease on radiotherapy plus ipilimumab. Here the sequenced sample was peripheral blood, taken from a patient treated with radiotherapy plus ipilimumab. The CDR3 sequence: CASSLPIAGVHEQFF. The DNA for the CDR3 is TGTGCCAGCAGCTTACCTATAGCGGGAGTCCATGAGCAGTTCTTC.